These 10 T cell receptor beta chains were all obtained from the same sample, sequenced in a study of graft-versus-host responses after intestinal transplantation. These TCRs' antigens remain unknown. The table came from immunoSEQ multiplex PCR; TCRdb's copy has only in-frame clones and leaves some out. Of about 120,000 clones listed, 85% to 95% are singletons. This material consisted of unstimulated CD8+ T cells sorted from spleen or lymph node cells, taken before intestinal transplant. The source is a human donor who received an intestinal transplant.

The chain uses TRBV9 and TRBJ2-2; tentatively, D is TRBD1 (5 bases). CDR3 size: 18 residues. V lost 1 base, J lost 0 bases, and 16 bases lay in between. CDR1 is SGDLS and CDR2 is YYNGEE in the germline V gene. Here the CDR3 reads CASSVIDTPGSNTGELFF. CDR3 sequence (DNA): TGTGCCAGCAGCGTAATCGACACGCCAGGGTCGAACACCGGGGAGCTGTTTTTT.

The rearrangement links TRBV27 to TRBJ2-6; D is unclear. Trimming pared 4 bases from V and 4 bases from J, leaving 8 bases between. The CDR3 has 14 residues. Per germline, CDR1 MNHEY and CDR2 SMNVEV (reference sequence). The CDR3 here is CASSSTAGANVLTF. Here the CDR3 DNA reads TGTGCCAGCAGTTCTACGGCCGGGGCCAACGTCCTGACTTTC.

V gene TRBV6-1 combines with J gene TRBJ2-5; D not resolved. Germline V gene sequence: CDR1 MNHNS, CDR2 SASEGT. V lost 0 bases and J 5 bases, leaving 13 bases between the germline ends. The CDR3 is made up of 15 amino acids. Here the CDR3 reads CASSEAQAKEETQYF. CDR3 DNA sequence: TGTGCCAGCAGTGAAGCGCAGGCAAAGGAGGAGACCCAGTACTTC.

The rearrangement uses TRBV28 and TRBJ2-5, with 9 bases identical to TRBD1. CDR3 length: 14 amino acids. Germline V CDR1 and CDR2: MDHEN, SYDVKM. With 6 bases clipped from V and 2 bases from J, the junction kept 4 bases outside the gene matches. The chain's CDR3 is CASRLGTGQETQYF. The CDR3 DNA is TGTGCCAGCAGATTGGGGACAGGGCAAGAGACCCAGTACTTC.

The chain couples TRBV27 to TRBJ2-5; D remains unclear. The germline CDR1 and CDR2 sequences are MNHEY and SMNVEV (reference sequence). Trimming cost V 6 bases and J 5 bases, with 19 bases left between them. This CDR3 contains 15 residues. Written as DNA, the CDR3 is TGTGCCAGCAGCCTCAGCGATCTCAACTTGGAGACCCAGTACTTC. It is translated as CASSLSDLNLETQYF.

About this clone itself: The sample has other DNA sequences that encode this CDR3 too. The V and J genes are TRBV2 and TRBJ2-1; D may be TRBD2 (5 bases). Germline values: CDR1 SNHLY, CDR2 FYNNEI. The CDR3 runs 14 residues. Trimming pared 2 bases from V and 8 bases from J, leaving 13 bases between. This CDR3 reads CASSEFEGKDEQFF. The CDR3 DNA reads as TGTGCCAGCAGTGAATTTGAGGGAAAGGATGAGCAGTTCTTC.

In its sample, this clone was seen once. The rearrangement joins TRBV28 to TRBJ2-5; 9 nucleotides agree with TRBD2. The junction had 6 bases not matched to a gene; V was cut back by 5 bases and J by 5 bases. Germline CDR1 reads MDHEN; CDR2 reads SYDVKM. The CDR3 length is 14 residues. DNA of the CDR3: TGTGCCAGCAGTCCCGTCGGACTAGCGGAGACCCAGTACTTC. Its translation: CASSPVGLAETQYF.

A remark on this clone: This sample also contains other DNA sequences that code for the same CDR3. The J gene is TRBJ1-5, the V gene TRBV19; maybe TRBD1 (6 bases). Trimming removed 1 base from V and 1 base from J, with 20 bases in between. The CDR3 contains 19 residues. Germline CDR1 is LNHDA and CDR2 is SQIVND (reference sequence). The CDR3 DNA sequence: TGTGCCAGTAGTATAGGCGATGAAGCTTCAGGGGCCAGCAATCAGCCCCAGCATTTT. Its protein product is CASSIGDEASGASNQPQHF.

This chain joins TRBV27 and TRBJ2-7, with 8 nucleotides matching TRBD2. The CDR3 has 14 residues. From germline, CDR1 is MNHEY and CDR2 SMNVEV (reference sequence). V was clipped by 5 bases and J by 5 bases; unmatched bases: 8. The CDR3 spells CASSTKREHDEQYF. The CDR3 DNA reads TGTGCCAGCAGTACCAAGCGGGAGCACGACGAGCAGTACTTC.

This chain joins TRBV7-8 and TRBJ2-7; D ambiguous. From germline, CDR1 is SGHVS and CDR2 FQNEAQ. The CDR3 is made up of 14 amino acids. V lost 2 bases and J lost 2, with 10 bases in between. CDR3 sequence: CASSLSPTTYEQYF. In DNA, the CDR3 is TGTGCCAGCAGCTTATCCCCCACAACCTACGAGCAGTACTTC.